This passage covers 22 T cell receptor beta chains from one sample sequenced in a study of identical twins. A single record per CDR3 protein comes from TCRdb applying MiXCR to the 5' RACE reads. The top ten hold about 0.27% of the sample, which has 1.5 million or so distinct CDR3 sequences, about 30% seen once. The sequenced material came from cord blood. The origin of the receptors is a newborn girl in good health.

The chain uses TRBV7-9 and TRBJ2-3; D might be TRBD1 (5 bases). The CDR3 runs 14 residues. Germline loops: CDR1 SEHNR, CDR2 FQNEAQ (reference sequence). V gave up 4 bases and J gave up 7 bases, with 15 bases separating them. In DNA, the CDR3 is TGTGCCAGCAGCTCGCATTGGACAACCAATACGCAGTATTTT. Its protein product is CASSSHWTTNTQYF.

Regarding this clonotype: At one boundary the junction diverges from the germline segment, which might be a read error. The V and J genes are TRBV7-2 and TRBJ2-1; possible D gene TRBD1, 6 bases. Per germline, CDR1 SGHTA and CDR2 FQGNSA. The CDR3 has 14 amino acids. The CDR3 reads CASSFIRGGNGQFF. CDR3 nucleotide sequence: TGTGCCAGCAGCTTTATCAGGGGCGGCAATGGGCAGTTCTTC.

This clonotype was detected a few times. V is TRBV13 and J is TRBJ2-4; 9 bases are a match to TRBD1. The DNA end is a closer match to TRBJ2-7, so the J assignment may be wrong. The CDR3 is made up of 14 amino acids. Germline assignment: CDR1 PRHDT and CDR2 FYEKMQ (reference sequence). DNA of the CDR3: TGTGCCAGCAGCTCCGGGACAGGGCTGCACGAGCAGTACTTC. This sequence encodes CASSSGTGLHEQYF.

Only one count was recorded for this clonotype. This chain links TRBV7-9 with TRBJ2-2; TRBD2 aligns across 12 bases. CDR1 is SEHNR, CDR2 FQNEAQ, per germline (reference sequence). CDR3 length: 17 amino acids. V lost 2 bases and J lost 4; bases outside the gene matches: 5. In nucleotides, the CDR3 is TGTGCCAGCAGCTTACCTCTAGCGGGAGGGGTCACCGGGGAGCTGTTTTTT. The encoded protein is CASSLPLAGGVTGELFF.

This clonotype was seen many times. This chain links TRBV20-1 with TRBJ2-3; D might be TRBD1 or TRBD2, each matching 6 bases. The CDR3 runs 15 residues. The germline V and J ends were trimmed by 1 base and 0 bases, with 11 bases remaining between them. The germline V gene encodes CDR1 DFQATT and CDR2 SNEGSKA (reference sequence). CDR3 sequence: CSARAGGSSTDTQYF. In DNA form, the CDR3 reads TGCAGTGCTAGAGCCGGGGGCTCTAGCACAGATACGCAGTATTTT.

The V and J genes are TRBV15 and TRBJ2-5; D possibly corresponds to TRBD2 (6 bases). The CDR3 length is 15 residues. The V gene lost 1 base and the J gene lost 5 bases, with 14 bases spanning the gap. Germline loops: CDR1 LNHNV, CDR2 YYDKDF (reference sequence). The CDR3 protein is CATSRVGGIGETQYF. Here the CDR3 DNA reads TGTGCCACCAGCAGAGTTGGCGGGATCGGGGAGACCCAGTACTTC.

In its sample, this clonotype was seen a few times. The chain has TRBV6-6 and TRBJ2-5; no definite D call. The CDR3 runs to 14 residues. Germline loops: CDR1 MNHNY, CDR2 SVGAGI (reference sequence). The V end lost 5 bases, the J end lost 1 base, and 11 bases lay between the germline ends. CDR3 sequence (DNA): TGTGCCAGCAGTCCAGGACGGACCCAAGAGACCCAGTACTTC. It codes for CASSPGRTQETQYF.

This chain links TRBV12-3 or TRBV12-4 with TRBJ2-7, with D unclear. The CDR3 totals 12 residues. V was cut by 3 bases and J by 9 bases, with 12 bases left in between. The CDR3 region is CASSFTAGGQYF. Here the CDR3 DNA reads TGTGCCAGCAGTTTTACGGCCGGTGGGCAGTACTTC.

The chain uses TRBV25-1 and TRBJ2-3, with 9 bases fitting TRBD2. Per the germline V gene, CDR1 is MGHDK and CDR2 is SYGVNS. The junction had 3 bases not matched to a gene; V was cut back by 0 bases and J by 2 bases. The CDR3 runs 16 residues. This CDR3 is CASSEYPSGTTDTQYF. The DNA for the CDR3 is TGTGCCAGCAGTGAATACCCTAGCGGGACCACAGATACGCAGTATTTT.

A word on this clonotype: Its ends do not fully match the called genes, so a read error is possible. The chain joins TRBV7-7 to TRBJ2-4, with 7 bases matching TRBD1. The J call is in doubt because the DNA end fits TRBJ2-7 better. This CDR3 is built from 14 residues. Germline lookup yields CDR1 SSHAT and CDR2 FNYEAQ (reference sequence). The CDR3 here is CASSLSQGDNEQYF. In DNA form, the CDR3 reads TGTGCTAGCAGCTTGAGTCAGGGGGATAACGAGCAGTACTTC.

The gene calls are TRBV10-1 and TRBJ1-6; possibly TRBD1 for D (6 bases). Germline CDR1 and CDR2: WNHNN and SYGVQD (reference sequence). The CDR3 has 15 residues. V lost 2 bases, J lost 5 bases, and 10 bases lay in between. CDR3 protein: CASSEAPGDNSPLHF. CDR3 sequence (DNA): TGCGCCAGCAGTGAGGCTCCAGGGGATAATTCACCCCTCCACTTT.

At least ten counts were recorded for this clonotype. The rearrangement links TRBV24-1 to TRBJ2-1, with 9 bases that match TRBD2. J was trimmed by 7 bases and V by 3 bases; bases with no gene match: 9. The CDR3 totals 16 residues. Germline values: CDR1 KGHDR, CDR2 SFDVKD. The CDR3 region is CATSDAAGGVENEQFF. The DNA for the CDR3 is TGTGCCACCAGTGATGCAGCGGGAGGCGTGGAAAATGAGCAGTTCTTC.

This clonotype was counted between two and nine times. V and J are TRBV5-1 and TRBJ1-4, with D perhaps matching TRBD1 (5 bases). The CDR3 contains 16 residues. Germline V lookup: CDR1 SGHRS, CDR2 YFSETQ. The V gene lost 4 bases and the J gene lost 4 bases, with 17 bases spanning the gap. CDR3 DNA sequence: TGCGCCAGCAGCCGCGACGGGGCCCTTCTTAATGAAAAACTGTTTTTT. As protein: CASSRDGALLNEKLFF.

The J gene is TRBJ2-1, the V gene TRBV7-9; TRBD2 is a possible D gene (7 bases). Trimming took 5 bases from V and 7 from J, leaving 18 bases between them. The CDR3 runs 15 residues. Germline V gene sequence: CDR1 SEHNR, CDR2 FQNEAQ (reference sequence). The CDR3 reads CASSAGAGLDNEQFF. DNA for the CDR3: TGTGCCAGCAGCGCGGGGGCTGGCCTGGATAATGAGCAGTTCTTC.

V gene TRBV6-1 combines with J gene TRBJ1-6; D remains unclear. Trimming left V 5 bases short and J 11 bases short, with 10 bases between. Germline V gene sequence: CDR1 MNHNS, CDR2 SASEGT. This CDR3 is 12 amino acids long. The CDR3: CASSQPLAPLHF. The CDR3 DNA reads as TGTGCCAGCAGTCAACCTTTAGCACCCCTCCACTTT.

The chain is built from TRBV12-3 or TRBV12-4 and TRBJ2-2, with D unclear. The V end lost 5 bases, the J end lost 8 bases, and 6 bases lay between the germline ends. This CDR3 has 11 residues. CDR3 loop: CASSGGGELFF. The CDR3 region has the DNA TGTGCCAGCAGTGGTGGTGGGGAGCTGTTTTTT.

The chain employs TRBV3-1 and TRBJ2-3, with D uncertain. The CDR3 spans 16 residues. Germline V lookup: CDR1 LGHDT, CDR2 YNNKEL (reference sequence). Trimming took 0 bases from V and 1 from J, leaving 11 bases between them. The CDR3 coding sequence is TGTGCCAGCAGCCAAGATCCGCCTCCCCGCACAGATACGCAGTATTTT. Its protein is CASSQDPPPRTDTQYF.

This clonotype was seen many times. The V call is TRBV29-1, the J call TRBJ2-7; 7 bases agree with TRBD1. This CDR3 has 13 residues. Germline V lookup: CDR1 SQVTM, CDR2 ANQGSEA. V was pared by 5 bases and J by 0 bases, with 4 bases of the junction left unmatched. The CDR3 protein is CSVSGQLSYEQYF. Written as DNA, the CDR3 is TGCAGCGTTTCGGGACAGCTCTCCTACGAGCAGTACTTC.

The CDR3 loop is CASSQKGPWVSKNIQYF. The CDR3 coding sequence is TGTGCCAGCAGCCAAAAGGGGCCATGGGTTTCCAAAAACATTCAGTACTTC. This chain connects TRBV3-1 to TRBJ2-4; possibly TRBD1 for D (5 bases). This CDR3 spans 17 amino acids. The V and J ends lost 2 bases and 2 bases respectively, with 16 bases between them. Germline V lookup: CDR1 LGHDT, CDR2 YNNKEL (reference sequence).

This chain connects TRBV9 to TRBJ2-7; possible D gene TRBD1, 5 bases. This CDR3 spans 14 amino acids. V dropped 4 bases and J dropped 2 bases, with 13 bases sitting between them. CDR1 SGDLS and CDR2 YYNGEE come from the germline V gene. The CDR3 DNA sequence: TGTGCCAGCAGCCTACTGGGGCAGGCCTACGAGCAGTACTTC. Amino acids: CASSLLGQAYEQYF.

The rearrangement joins TRBV20-1 to TRBJ1-1, with unresolved D. The CDR3 covers 13 residues. V dropped 0 bases and J dropped 6 bases, with 11 bases sitting between them. Germline V CDR1 and CDR2: DFQATT, SNEGSKA (reference sequence). The CDR3 DNA reads as TGCAGTGCTAGAGATGGGCGAACAGCTGAAGCTTTCTTT. It codes for CSARDGRTAEAFF.

This clonotype turned up a few times. This chain links TRBV20-1 with TRBJ2-7, with D possibly TRBD2 on 5 matching bases. This CDR3 is 16 amino acids long. Trimming took 3 bases from V and 0 from J, leaving 18 bases between them. Germline V gene lookup returns CDR1 DFQATT and CDR2 SNEGSKA (reference sequence). CDR3 in amino acids: CSASSGSGKSSYEQYF. DNA of the CDR3: TGCAGTGCTAGCTCGGGGTCCGGGAAAAGCTCCTACGAGCAGTACTTC.